The T cell receptor (beta chain) described here comes from a study of T cells in localized non-small cell lung cancer. Study-level results: Tumor samples were not multi-region, leaving intratumor heterogeneity unexcluded. Paired adjacent lung recovered a median approximately 62 of the top 100 tumor clones. In uninvolved adjacent lung, T cell clonality reached its highest value, exceeding tumor.

In regard to this clone: No antigen is known for it.

Method: immunoSEQ multiplex PCR; TCRdb's copy keeps in-frame clones and lacks some. The top ten hold 33% of the sample, which has tens of thousands of clones, roughly 75% seen once. The clonotype originates from a male donor aged 60 or older with stage II squamous cell lung carcinoma. The input for sequencing was peripheral blood, taken before any cancer treatment.

CDR3 protein: CAWSVGDRGTQYF. The CDR3 nucleotides are TGTGCCTGGAGTGTAGGGGACCGGGGGACGCAGTATTTT. The rearrangement joins TRBV30 to TRBJ2-3; TRBD2 is a possible D gene (6 bases). This CDR3 contains 13 residues. CDR1 GTSNPN and CDR2 SVGIG come from the germline V gene (reference sequence). V was pared by 0 bases and J by 9 bases, with 13 bases between.